Below are 32 T cell receptor beta chains sequenced from a single sample in a study of shared clonotypes between healthy human individuals. Sequencing used immunoSEQ multiplex PCR; TCRdb keeps in-frame clones, though not all of them. The table has about 2 million clones, about 95% seen once. Positive CCR7 selection of CD45RO-negative cells yielded the naive CD8 cells, and terminally differentiated effector memory CD45RA+ cells were excluded. The source material was naive CD8+ T cells sorted from blood. The receptors here all came from a man aged 18-30 years in good health.

With respect to this clone: At the DNA level, this CDR3 is encoded by other sequences in the same sample as well. The chain uses TRBV5-6 and TRBJ2-7; perhaps TRBD1 as D (5 bases). The CDR3 loop spans 14 amino acids. V was shortened by 0 bases and J by 3 bases, with 10 bases between the two germline ends. Per the germline V gene, CDR1 is SGHDT and CDR2 is YYEEEE. CDR3 amino acids: CASSLGSRGYEQYF. The CDR3 coding sequence is TGTGCCAGCAGCTTGGGGTCAAGGGGCTACGAGCAGTACTTC.

The gene calls are TRBV7-2 and TRBJ2-2; D might be TRBD1 (6 bases). This CDR3 has 17 amino acids. Trimming stripped 1 base from V and 4 bases from J, with 16 bases between. The germline V gene has CDR1 SGHTA and CDR2 FQGNSA. CDR3 nucleotide sequence: TGTGCCAGCAGCTTAGTACCTCGGGACACCTTCACCGGGGAGCTGTTTTTT. Translating gives CASSLVPRDTFTGELFF.

Regarding this clone: The same CDR3 arises from other DNA sequences in this sample as well. The CDR3 DNA sequence: TGTGCCAGCAGCCTGGCCGGGAGCTACAATGAGCAGTTCTTC. Its protein product is CASSLAGSYNEQFF. The chain joins TRBV11-2 to TRBJ2-1; TRBD2 is a possible D gene (6 bases). The V and J ends lost 5 bases and 3 bases respectively, with 11 bases between them. This CDR3 has 14 amino acids. Germline-derived CDR1 and CDR2 are SGHAT and FQNNGV.

The chain couples TRBV13 to TRBJ1-6; a possible D gene is TRBD1 (5 bases). This CDR3 has 17 residues. V lost 2 bases, J lost 7 bases, and 18 bases lay in between. From germline, CDR1 is PRHDT and CDR2 FYEKMQ (reference sequence). CDR3 in amino acids: CASSLFGPQGRNSPLHF. The CDR3 nucleotides are TGTGCCAGCAGCTTATTTGGTCCCCAGGGTCGCAATTCACCCCTCCACTTT.

The chain recombines TRBV7-9 with TRBJ1-6; D uncertain. The CDR3 has 15 residues. V gave up 8 bases and J gave up 0 bases, with 11 bases separating them. Germline CDR1 SEHNR, CDR2 FQNEAQ (reference sequence). CDR3 amino acids: CASGDQNSYNSPLHF. The CDR3 coding sequence is TGTGCCAGCGGGGATCAGAACTCCTATAATTCACCCCTCCACTTT.

J is TRBJ2-7 and V is TRBV11-2; D is perhaps TRBD2 (6 bases). The CDR3 spans 16 residues. Germline V gene sequence: CDR1 SGHAT, CDR2 FQNNGV. V lost 4 bases to trimming and J lost 2 bases, with 18 bases between them. The CDR3 region has the DNA TGTGCCAGCAGCTCAAGGAGGGGCAGGACGGCCTACGAGCAGTACTTC. It encodes CASSSRRGRTAYEQYF. The full variable domain, its missing parts supplied by reference TRBV11-2 and TRBJ2-7, is EAGVAQSPRYKIIEKRQSVAFWCNPISGHATLYWYQQILGQGPKLLIQFQNNGVVDDSQLPKDRFSAERLKGVDSTLKIQPAKLEDSAVYLCASSSRRGRTAYEQYFGPGTRLTVT.

The rearrangement uses TRBV30 and TRBJ1-1; a weak D match, TRBD1 (5 bases). V was cut by 2 bases and J by 4 bases, with 11 bases left in between. This CDR3 has 13 amino acids. CDR1 and CDR2 from the germline V gene are GTSNPN and SVGIG (reference sequence). The CDR3 here is CAWSLQVGTEAFF. Here the CDR3 DNA reads TGTGCCTGGAGTTTACAGGTCGGCACTGAAGCTTTCTTT.

The chain combines TRBV4-1 with TRBJ2-7, with D perhaps TRBD1 (7 bases). Germline CDR1 reads MGHRA; CDR2 reads YSYEKL. This CDR3 comprises 15 residues. V shed 1 base and J shed 2 bases, with 12 bases lying between them. The CDR3 DNA reads as TGCGCCAGCAGCCAAGTTCAGGGGGGAGCCTACGAGCAGTACTTC. Its translation is CASSQVQGGAYEQYF.

Regarding this clone: This specimen includes other DNA sequences encoding the same CDR3. V is TRBV6-5 and J is TRBJ1-1; D gene ambiguous. Trimming left V 2 bases short and J 2 bases short, with 9 bases between. Germline V gene data show CDR1 as MNHEY and CDR2 as SVGAGI. There are 14 residues in the CDR3. This CDR3 is CASSYADGNTEAFF. The CDR3 nucleotides are TGTGCCAGCAGTTACGCGGACGGAAACACTGAAGCTTTCTTT.

The CDR3 bases are TGTGCCATCAGTGAGTGGAAAGCGGGGCTAAACAATGAGCAGTTCTTC. Its translation is CAISEWKAGLNNEQFF. This chain connects TRBV10-3 to TRBJ2-1; the match to TRBD2 covers 7 bases. Germline V gene sequence: CDR1 ENHRY, CDR2 SYGVKD. The CDR3 is made up of 16 amino acids. Losses at the gene ends were 1 base for V and 5 bases for J; bases not matched to a gene: 8.

This chain joins TRBV27 and TRBJ1-1; the match to TRBD1 covers 7 bases. The CDR3 spans 14 residues. With 5 bases clipped from V and 5 bases from J, the junction kept 8 bases outside the gene matches. Germline V gene lookup returns CDR1 MNHEY and CDR2 SMNVEV (reference sequence). The CDR3 protein is CASSVLQGGTEAFF. The CDR3, as DNA: TGTGCCAGCAGTGTCCTTCAGGGGGGTACTGAAGCTTTCTTT.

Points on this clone: This same CDR3 is encoded by further DNA sequences in the sample. The chain uses TRBV9 and TRBJ2-2; D is possibly TRBD2 (5 bases). Germline V gene lookup returns CDR1 SGDLS and CDR2 YYNGEE. V dropped 2 bases and J dropped 7 bases, with 6 bases sitting between them. The CDR3 covers 12 residues. The CDR3 reads CASSVGGGELFF. In DNA form, the CDR3 reads TGTGCCAGCAGCGTTGGAGGCGGGGAGCTGTTTTTT.

The chain joins TRBV11-1 to TRBJ1-1, with D perhaps matching TRBD1 (5 bases). CDR3 length equals 14 residues. V lost 2 bases and J lost 3, with 10 bases in between. Germline loops: CDR1 SGHAT, CDR2 FQDESV (reference sequence). CDR3 sequence reads: CASSLFIGDTEAFF. The CDR3, as DNA: TGTGCCAGCAGCTTATTCATAGGGGACACTGAAGCTTTCTTT.

This clone was found once. This chain links TRBV6-4 with TRBJ2-7, with D perhaps assigned TRBD1 or TRBD2 (5 bases each). V dropped 2 bases and J dropped 2 bases, with 7 bases sitting between them. This CDR3 has 13 residues. In germline, CDR1 is MRHNA, CDR2 SNTAGT. CDR3 in amino acids: CASSDRGTYEQYF. CDR3 nucleotides: TGTGCCAGCAGTGACCGGGGCACCTACGAGCAGTACTTC.

This clone was seen only once. This chain links TRBV28 with TRBJ2-5; D may be TRBD1 (6 bases). V was pared by 7 bases and J by 1 base, with 10 bases between. This CDR3 has 13 residues. CDR1 and CDR2 from the germline V gene are MDHEN and SYDVKM. CDR3 coding DNA: TGTGCCAGCACCCTACAGGGCCAAGAGACCCAGTACTTC. It encodes CASTLQGQETQYF.

This chain uses TRBV5-1 with TRBJ1-1; TRBD1 might be the D (5 bases). The CDR3 sequence is 17 residues long. Trimming shortened V by 3 bases and J by 0 bases, and 18 bases separated the two germline ends. Germline V gene data show CDR1 as SGHRS and CDR2 as YFSETQ. The CDR3 nucleotides read TGCGCCAGCAGCTATACAGGAGGACAAGCATTGAACACTGAAGCTTTCTTT. This sequence encodes CASSYTGGQALNTEAFF. The variable domain in full, with the rest retrieved from reference TRBV5-1 and TRBJ1-1, is KAGVTQTPRYLIKTRGQQVTLSCSPISGHRSVSWYQQTPGQGLQFLFEYFSETQRNKGNFPGRFSGRQFSNSRSEMNVSTLELGDSALYLCASSYTGGQALNTEAFFGQGTRLTVV.

The genes are TRBV10-3 and TRBJ2-5; tentatively, D is TRBD2 (6 bases). V was cut by 2 bases and J by 4 bases, with 11 bases left in between. Germline-derived CDR1 and CDR2 are ENHRY and SYGVKD. CDR3 size: 14 residues. CDR3 bases: TGTGCCATCAGTGAGGGGCGGGGAGGAGAGACCCAGTACTTC. It translates to CAISEGRGGETQYF.

The gene calls are TRBV4-2 and TRBJ2-7; D is possibly TRBD2 (7 bases). The CDR3 totals 17 residues. The V gene's germline CDR1 is LGHNA and CDR2 YNFKEQ. V lost 0 bases, J lost 3 bases, and 18 bases lay in between. The DNA of the CDR3 is TGTGCCAGCAGCCAAGACCTCGGGGGGACAAATGACTACGAGCAGTACTTC. Residues: CASSQDLGGTNDYEQYF.

This clone was seen once. The rearrangement uses TRBV9 and TRBJ2-7, with TRBD2 identical over 10 bases. Trimming cost V 3 bases and J 2 bases; bases outside gene matches: 5. CDR1 is SGDLS and CDR2 is YYNGEE in the germline V gene. There are 15 residues in the CDR3. In DNA, the CDR3 is TGTGCCAGCAGCGAGGGACTAGCGAACACCTACGAGCAGTACTTC. It codes for CASSEGLANTYEQYF.

This clone was detected once. The chain couples TRBV9 to TRBJ2-3, with D perhaps TRBD1 or TRBD2 (6 bases each). Germline lookup yields CDR1 SGDLS and CDR2 YYNGEE. Trimming left V 0 bases short and J 6 bases short, with 23 bases between. CDR3 size: 18 residues. The CDR3 reads CASSVGGQGAGRPDTQYF. The CDR3 nucleotides are TGTGCCAGCAGCGTAGGGGGGCAAGGAGCGGGTAGACCGGATACGCAGTATTTT.

The rearrangement joins TRBV5-4 to TRBJ2-1, with TRBD2 matching over 12 bases. The germline CDR1 and CDR2 sequences are SGHNT and YYREEE (reference sequence). This CDR3 spans 17 amino acids. V was pared by 4 bases and J by 4 bases, with 9 bases of the junction left unmatched. In nucleotides, the CDR3 is TGTGCCAGCAGCCCCACTAGCGGGGGGACGATATACAATGAGCAGTTCTTC. It translates to CASSPTSGGTIYNEQFF. The complete variable domain, with remaining parts taken from reference TRBV5-4 and TRBJ2-1, reads ETGVTQSPTHLIKTRGQQVTLRCSSQSGHNTVSWYQQALGQGPQFIFQYYREEENGRGNFPPRFSGLQFPNYSSELNVNALELDDSALYLCASSPTSGGTIYNEQFFGPGTRLTVL.

The chain couples TRBV5-6 to TRBJ1-2; D gene uncertain. This CDR3 has 14 amino acids. Germline CDR1 SGHDT, CDR2 YYEEEE. V was trimmed by 2 bases and J by 3 bases, leaving 11 bases between them. The CDR3 protein is CASSFGSGDYGYTF. The CDR3 DNA reads TGTGCCAGCAGCTTTGGCAGCGGAGACTATGGCTACACCTTC.

This chain joins TRBV28 and TRBJ2-7, with 9 bases aligning to TRBD2. After removal of 6 bases from V and 2 bases from J, the junction contained 14 bases not matched to a gene. Germline V lookup: CDR1 MDHEN, CDR2 SYDVKM. This CDR3 has 17 amino acids. CDR3 protein: CASSLQGSGLAPYEQYF. CDR3 in DNA: TGTGCCAGCAGCTTACAGGGGTCGGGACTAGCCCCCTACGAGCAGTACTTC.

About this clone itself: This sample includes further DNA sequences coding for the same CDR3. The chain links TRBV27 to TRBJ2-7; 7 nucleotides align to TRBD2. In germline, CDR1 is MNHEY, CDR2 SMNVEV (reference sequence). V lost 5 bases, J lost 2 bases, and 3 bases stayed unmatched. The CDR3 length is 13 residues. CDR3 DNA sequence: TGTGCCAGCAGTGTCGCGGGGGCCTACGAGCAGTACTTC. It translates to CASSVAGAYEQYF.

This chain joins TRBV7-2 and TRBJ2-3, with 14 nucleotides matching TRBD2. Germline CDR1 SGHTA, CDR2 FQGNSA. The ends lost 0 bases at V and 4 bases at J; junction bases unmatched: 9. The CDR3 contains 19 residues. CDR3 sequence reads: CASSLAGPWTSGGPDTQYF. CDR3 nucleotides: TGTGCCAGCAGCTTAGCGGGGCCATGGACTAGCGGGGGGCCAGATACGCAGTATTTT.

This chain links TRBV7-2 with TRBJ2-2; no reliable D call. This CDR3 region has 15 residues. Germline values: CDR1 SGHTA, CDR2 FQGNSA. The germline V and J ends were trimmed by 0 bases and 4 bases, with 9 bases remaining between them. The CDR3 is CASSLAFGSTGELFF. In nucleotides, the CDR3 is TGTGCCAGCAGCTTAGCATTTGGCTCCACCGGGGAGCTGTTTTTT.

V gene TRBV9 combines with J gene TRBJ1-2; D is unclear. This CDR3 spans 15 amino acids. V shed 3 bases and J shed 5 bases, with 17 bases lying between them. CDR1 is SGDLS, CDR2 YYNGEE, per germline. CDR3 sequence reads: CASSALGLSDYGYTF. The CDR3 DNA reads TGTGCCAGCAGCGCCCTGGGCTTATCTGATTATGGCTACACCTTC.

The V gene is TRBV27, the J gene TRBJ1-4; D is perhaps TRBD1 (6 bases). The germline V and J ends were trimmed by 5 bases and 17 bases, with 21 bases remaining between them. The CDR3 totals 13 residues. The germline V gene encodes CDR1 MNHEY and CDR2 SMNVEV (reference sequence). CDR3 bases: TGTGCCAGCAGTCCGGCCCAACAGGGAGTGCTTTTTTTT. This gives the protein CASSPAQQGVLFF.

The J gene is TRBJ2-2, the V gene TRBV9, with unresolved D. The length of the CDR3 is 13 residues. V was shortened by 5 bases and J by 1 base, with 6 bases between the two germline ends. Looked up from germline, CDR1 is SGDLS and CDR2 is YYNGEE. CDR3: CASRELNTGELFF. The DNA for the CDR3 is TGTGCCAGCAGGGAGTTGAACACCGGGGAGCTGTTTTTT.

The V and J genes are TRBV7-8 and TRBJ2-3; 13 bases map to TRBD2. With 3 bases clipped from V and 1 base from J, the junction kept 1 base outside the gene matches. The germline gives CDR1 SGHVS, CDR2 FQNEAQ. The CDR3 has 16 residues. This CDR3 reads CASSFGLAGGTDTQYF. In DNA form, the CDR3 reads TGTGCCAGCAGCTTTGGACTAGCGGGAGGCACAGATACGCAGTATTTT.

The chain employs TRBV19 and TRBJ2-7, with 7 bases that match TRBD1. The V gene end was trimmed by 5 bases and the J gene end by 2 bases; junction bases not matched to a gene: 9. Per the germline V gene, CDR1 is LNHDA and CDR2 is SQIVND (reference sequence). The CDR3 has 15 amino acids. This CDR3 is CASSYTGTETYEQYF. The CDR3 DNA sequence: TGTGCCAGTAGTTACACCGGGACAGAAACCTACGAGCAGTACTTC.

The chain is built from TRBV6-1 and TRBJ2-3, with D possibly TRBD2 on 5 matching bases. V was shortened by 3 bases and J by 0 bases, with 7 bases between the two germline ends. The CDR3 loop spans 14 amino acids. The germline CDR1 and CDR2 sequences are MNHNS and SASEGT. CDR3 DNA: TGTGCCAGCAGTGATGCGGGTAGCACAGATACGCAGTATTTT. This gives the protein CASSDAGSTDTQYF.